Listed below are T cell receptor beta chains from one sample, sequenced in a study of T-cell memory formation after mild COVID-19. One entry per CDR3 protein results from TCRdb running MiXCR on the 5' RACE reads. This sample has roughly 380,000 distinct CDR3 sequences, with under 30% found just once. The sample taken for sequencing was PBMCs or a T cell subset sorted from them (not recorded which). These TCRs come from an adult woman who had mild COVID-19 (a few samples of this study predate the infection). Cell type and time point are not known. CDR3s include the opening cysteine and the closing phenylalanine or tryptophan. Each record gives: CDR3 DNA, CDR3 protein, V gene, J gene, clone size, D gene. D genes are given only for firm matches. Rows may omit the clone size; those that give it use once, few, many or a size class.

cdr3_nt: TGTGCCTGGAGTGTAGGCGCAGGGGTGGACGAGCAGTACTTC
cdr3_aa: CAWSVGAGVDEQYF
v_call: TRBV30
j_call: TRBJ2-7
clone_size: -
d_call: -

cdr3_nt: TGTGCCAGCAGCGGACAGGGACTAGCGGCCGCCAGAGAGACCCAGTACTTC
cdr3_aa: CASSGQGLAAARETQYF
v_call: TRBV6-2/TRBV6-3
j_call: TRBJ2-5
clone_size: few
d_call: TRBD2

cdr3_nt: TGCGCCAGCAGCCAAGACCCGGACAGGGGCCGCCACGAGCAGTACTTC
cdr3_aa: CASSQDPDRGRHEQYF
v_call: TRBV4-1
j_call: TRBJ2-7
clone_size: once
d_call: TRBD1

cdr3_nt: TGCAGCGTGGCAGGGGCAGGCTACGAGCAGTACTTC
cdr3_aa: CSVAGAGYEQYF
v_call: TRBV29-1
j_call: TRBJ2-7
clone_size: -
d_call: -

cdr3_nt: TGCAGCGACCTAGGGACAGATACGCAGTATTTT
cdr3_aa: CSDLGTDTQYF
v_call: TRBV29-1
j_call: TRBJ2-3
clone_size: -
d_call: -

cdr3_nt: TGCGCCAGCAGCCTGGGCAGTTCCAATCAGCCCCAGCATTTT
cdr3_aa: CASSLGSSNQPQHF
v_call: TRBV5-1
j_call: TRBJ1-5
clone_size: few
d_call: -

cdr3_nt: TGTGCCACCAGTGATTTGTACTACTCGAAGGTGCGTCGGTGGGGACTCTCCACAGATACGCAGTATTTT
cdr3_aa: CATSDLYYSKVRRWGLSTDTQYF
v_call: TRBV24-1
j_call: TRBJ2-3
clone_size: -
d_call: -

cdr3_nt: TGTGCCAGCAGCTTAATTGGTACTAGTGGGGGTGGGGAGCAGTACTTC
cdr3_aa: CASSLIGTSGGGEQYF
v_call: TRBV7-8
j_call: TRBJ2-7
clone_size: -
d_call: -

cdr3_nt: TGTGCCAGCAGTTACTCGATCGGGGGAGTAGCGGATACGCAGTATTTT
cdr3_aa: CASSYSIGGVADTQYF
v_call: TRBV6-5
j_call: TRBJ2-3
clone_size: few
d_call: -

cdr3_nt: TGTGCCAGCAGTTTATCGGGACAGGGCCCTACCTACGAGCAGTACTTC
cdr3_aa: CASSLSGQGPTYEQYF
v_call: TRBV27
j_call: TRBJ2-7
clone_size: -
d_call: TRBD1

cdr3_nt: TGTGCCAGCAGCGAGGAAGCAGGGTTCGGCGAGACCCAGTACTTC
cdr3_aa: CASSEEAGFGETQYF
v_call: TRBV25-1
j_call: TRBJ2-5
clone_size: few
d_call: -

cdr3_nt: TGTGCCAGCAGCTTAGGGACTACGGGGAGGAATCAGCCCCAGCATTTT
cdr3_aa: CASSLGTTGRNQPQHF
v_call: TRBV7-2
j_call: TRBJ1-5
clone_size: -
d_call: -

cdr3_nt: TGCGCCAGCAGCCAATCTCCGGGGGTAGCGGGGCGCCGGGAGACCCAGTACTTC
cdr3_aa: CASSQSPGVAGRRETQYF
v_call: TRBV4-1
j_call: TRBJ2-5
clone_size: few
d_call: TRBD2

cdr3_nt: TGTGCCAGCAGCTTCCCTAAAGGAGGACTAGCGGGAGAGACCCAGTACTTC
cdr3_aa: CASSFPKGGLAGETQYF
v_call: TRBV7-9
j_call: TRBJ2-5
clone_size: few
d_call: TRBD2

cdr3_nt: TGTGCCAGTAGATCCAGGGGCCTAGCAACTAATGAAAAACTGTTTTTT
cdr3_aa: CASRSRGLATNEKLFF
v_call: TRBV19
j_call: TRBJ1-4
clone_size: -
d_call: -

cdr3_nt: TGTGCCAGCAGGCTATCACCGGGACAGGGGACTGAAGCTTTCTTT
cdr3_aa: CASRLSPGQGTEAFF
v_call: TRBV6-1
j_call: TRBJ1-1
clone_size: -
d_call: TRBD1

cdr3_nt: TGTGCCAGCAGCTTAAAGGGAGGGGGCAAAGACACAGATACGCAGTATTTT
cdr3_aa: CASSLKGGGKDTDTQYF
v_call: TRBV7-8
j_call: TRBJ2-3
clone_size: -
d_call: -

cdr3_nt: TGTGCCAGCAGCTTAGGCGGGAACATTCAGTACTTC
cdr3_aa: CASSLGGNIQYF
v_call: TRBV7-2
j_call: TRBJ2-4
clone_size: few
d_call: -

cdr3_nt: TGCGCCAGCAGCCGGACAGGGGGCGGCGAGAACTATGGCTACACCTTC
cdr3_aa: CASSRTGGGENYGYTF
v_call: TRBV5-1
j_call: TRBJ1-2
clone_size: -
d_call: TRBD1

cdr3_nt: TGTGCCAGCAGCCAAGAATTAGCGGGGCTCTACGAGCAGTACTTC
cdr3_aa: CASSQELAGLYEQYF
v_call: TRBV3-1
j_call: TRBJ2-7
clone_size: few
d_call: TRBD2

cdr3_nt: TGTGCCATCAGTACTAGAGGTGATGGCTACACCTTC
cdr3_aa: CAISTRGDGYTF
v_call: TRBV10-3
j_call: TRBJ1-2
clone_size: few
d_call: -

cdr3_nt: TGTGCCACCAGCACCGGCAGGGGGTGGACAGATACGCAGTATTTT
cdr3_aa: CATSTGRGWTDTQYF
v_call: TRBV15
j_call: TRBJ2-3
clone_size: -
d_call: TRBD1

cdr3_nt: TGTGCCAGCAGCTATGTCACAGGAAAGAACTACGAGCAGTACTTC
cdr3_aa: CASSYVTGKNYEQYF
v_call: TRBV5-5
j_call: TRBJ2-7
clone_size: -
d_call: -

cdr3_nt: TGTGCCAGCAGTCCCGGGACTAGCGGGGGGGCCTCCTACAATGAGCAGTTCTTC
cdr3_aa: CASSPGTSGGASYNEQFF
v_call: TRBV27
j_call: TRBJ2-1
clone_size: -
d_call: TRBD2

cdr3_nt: TGTGCCAGCAGTTTGCGGGGGGCGGTCACCGGGGAGCTGTTTTTT
cdr3_aa: CASSLRGAVTGELFF
v_call: TRBV28
j_call: TRBJ2-2
clone_size: -
d_call: TRBD2

cdr3_nt: TGTGCCAGCAGAGGCACCGGGACTAGCTCCTACAATGAGCAGTTCTTC
cdr3_aa: CASRGTGTSSYNEQFF
v_call: TRBV7-3
j_call: TRBJ2-1
clone_size: -
d_call: TRBD2

cdr3_nt: TGTGCCAGCGGTGCGACGGGATTCGGCCCCTTCGTTGCTTTCTTT
cdr3_aa: CASGATGFGPFVAFF
v_call: TRBV7-7
j_call: TRBJ1-1
clone_size: -
d_call: -

cdr3_nt: TGTGCCATCAGTGAGGGGACTCGCGAATACGAGCAGTACTTC
cdr3_aa: CAISEGTREYEQYF
v_call: TRBV10-3
j_call: TRBJ2-7
clone_size: -
d_call: -

cdr3_nt: TGTGCCAGCAGGGAAACAGGGGGCGATGGGTACGAGCAGTACTTC
cdr3_aa: CASRETGGDGYEQYF
v_call: TRBV12-3/TRBV12-4
j_call: TRBJ2-7
clone_size: few
d_call: TRBD1

cdr3_nt: TGCAGTGCTAGCCGGGAAAGCTCCTACAATGAGCAGTTCTTC
cdr3_aa: CSASRESSYNEQFF
v_call: TRBV20-1
j_call: TRBJ2-1
clone_size: -
d_call: -

cdr3_nt: TGTGCCACCAGTGATCCCGTCGAGGCAGATACGCAGTATTTT
cdr3_aa: CATSDPVEADTQYF
v_call: TRBV24-1
j_call: TRBJ2-3
clone_size: -
d_call: -

cdr3_nt: TGTGCCAGCAGTTTTGACCGAGCAGCCTACGAGCAGTACTTC
cdr3_aa: CASSFDRAAYEQYF
v_call: TRBV12-3/TRBV12-4
j_call: TRBJ2-7
clone_size: -
d_call: -

cdr3_nt: TGTGCCAGCAGCGCCGGGGCAGGGGCCTCCTACGAGCAGTACTTC
cdr3_aa: CASSAGAGASYEQYF
v_call: TRBV7-2
j_call: TRBJ2-7
clone_size: -
d_call: -

cdr3_nt: TGTGCCAGCAGTTGGACAGGGGGCTACGAGCAGTACTTC
cdr3_aa: CASSWTGGYEQYF
v_call: TRBV6-2/TRBV6-3
j_call: TRBJ2-7
clone_size: many
d_call: TRBD1

cdr3_nt: TGTGCCAGCAGCTTAGGGACAGGCTACGAGCAGTACTTC
cdr3_aa: CASSLGTGYEQYF
v_call: TRBV5-6
j_call: TRBJ2-7
clone_size: many
d_call: TRBD1

cdr3_nt: TGTGCCTGGAGTACTCCGACAGGGCGGAACACTGAAGCTTTCTTT
cdr3_aa: CAWSTPTGRNTEAFF
v_call: TRBV30
j_call: TRBJ1-1
clone_size: -
d_call: TRBD1

cdr3_nt: TGTGCCAGCGGGCGGGCTAGTAGCTCCTACAATGAGCAGTTCTTC
cdr3_aa: CASGRASSSYNEQFF
v_call: TRBV6-2/TRBV6-3
j_call: TRBJ2-1
clone_size: -
d_call: -

cdr3_nt: TGTGCCAGCAGTGCTGTGAAGGACTACGAGCAGTACTTC
cdr3_aa: CASSAVKDYEQYF
v_call: TRBV4-2
j_call: TRBJ2-7
clone_size: few
d_call: -

cdr3_nt: TGTGCCAGCAGATCCTGGGGAGAGGGGGACATTCAGTACTTC
cdr3_aa: CASRSWGEGDIQYF
v_call: TRBV7-9
j_call: TRBJ2-4
clone_size: -
d_call: -

cdr3_nt: TGCAGTGCTCCCCCGGCGGGATCATACTCCTACGAGCAGTACTTC
cdr3_aa: CSAPPAGSYSYEQYF
v_call: TRBV20-1
j_call: TRBJ2-7
clone_size: many
d_call: -

cdr3_nt: TGTGCCAGCAGCCAAGCCGGAGCGGGGGGACCTCGGGATGAGCAGTTCTTC
cdr3_aa: CASSQAGAGGPRDEQFF
v_call: TRBV3-1
j_call: TRBJ2-1
clone_size: -
d_call: TRBD2

cdr3_nt: TGTGCCAGCAGCTTTGGGACAGAGGGTGAGACCCAGTACTTC
cdr3_aa: CASSFGTEGETQYF
v_call: TRBV7-9
j_call: TRBJ2-5
clone_size: -
d_call: TRBD1

cdr3_nt: TGTGCCAGCAGCTCTATATCGGAGCGCCCAACAGATACGCAGTATTTT
cdr3_aa: CASSSISERPTDTQYF
v_call: TRBV7-9
j_call: TRBJ2-3
clone_size: -
d_call: -

cdr3_nt: TGCGCCAGCAGCCAAGATCCCCGGGAGACCCAGTACTTC
cdr3_aa: CASSQDPRETQYF
v_call: TRBV4-1
j_call: TRBJ2-5
clone_size: few
d_call: -

cdr3_nt: TGTGCCAGCAGTTTGATCGGGGGCGCGGGGCCCTACGAGCAGTACTTC
cdr3_aa: CASSLIGGAGPYEQYF
v_call: TRBV28
j_call: TRBJ2-7
clone_size: few
d_call: -